The 2 T cell receptor beta chains below come from one sample, sequenced in a study of beta chain features in type 1 diabetes. Whole-study results and caveats: Shorter TCRB CDR3s, moderately but significantly so, marked every one of the four CD4+ subsets in Type 1 diabetes patients.

The isolated RNA, all of it, was reverse transcribed, so expressed TCRB transcripts were what got sequenced. Clones were read by immunoSEQ multiplex PCR, and TCRdb kept only the in-frame ones, dropping some. The top ten clones hold 0.015% of a sample with roughly 330,000 clones, approximately 13% of them seen once. No antigen is known for these receptors. The sample comprised naive CD4+ T cells from blood. Every receptor here comes from a woman between 18 and 29 years old with type 1 diabetes.

V gene TRBV30 combines with J gene TRBJ2-2, with 14 bases matching TRBD2. Losses at the gene ends were 2 bases for V and 5 bases for J; bases not matched to a gene: 7. The CDR3 is 17 residues long. Germline V gene data show CDR1 as GTSNPN and CDR2 as SVGIG (reference sequence). CDR3 in amino acids: CAWSLGLAGAGTGELFF. CDR3 nucleotides: TGTGCCTGGAGTTTGGGACTAGCGGGAGCCGGAACCGGGGAGCTGTTTTTT.

This clone showed up just a few times. V gene TRBV5-1 combines with J gene TRBJ2-1; the D gene is possibly TRBD2 (6 bases). The CDR3 totals 14 residues. Trimming removed 4 bases from V and 4 bases from J, with 12 bases in between. Per the germline V gene, CDR1 is SGHRS and CDR2 is YFSETQ. The CDR3 coding sequence is TGCGCCAGCAGCATCGGGACTTATTACAATGAGCAGTTCTTC. Its translation: CASSIGTYYNEQFF.